The rows below give T cell receptor beta chains drawn from one sample of a study of PD-1 blockade in mismatch repair-deficient tumors. The method was immunoSEQ multiplex PCR; TCRdb's version includes in-frame clones alone and lacks a portion of them. Of 30,000 to 40,000 clones in the sample, 75% to 90% were seen once. Sequenced here: PBMCs, sampled less than 7 weeks after starting pembrolizumab. The receptors shown here come from an adult with mismatch repair-deficient cancer. Both conserved end residues are part of each CDR3.

V gene,J gene,CDR3 protein
TRBV2,TRBJ2-2,CASRGLAGGRDTGELFF
TRBV18,TRBJ2-1,CASGKGVWREGRSSYNEQFF
TRBV27,TRBJ2-1,CASSTMQGTSTYNEQFF
TRBV19,TRBJ2-1,CASSQVMKSSYNEQFF
TRBV30,TRBJ2-4,CAWKARGYIQYF
TRBV19,TRBJ2-1,CASSIVGGSGEQFF
TRBV11-1,TRBJ2-5,CASSFGGRRGETQYF
TRBV6-1,TRBJ2-5,CASSEVDREETQYF
TRBV7-9,TRBJ2-1,CASSFGTSPYNEQFF
TRBV21-1,TRBJ2-7,CASSKPRTSGKSYEQYF
TRBV5-1,TRBJ2-7,CASSTGQGAYEQYF
TRBV9,TRBJ2-2,CASSVAGSQTGELFF
TRBV5-4,TRBJ2-3,CASSNPSRGTDTQYF
TRBV5-1,TRBJ2-3,CASSVGSASDTQYF
TRBV9,TRBJ2-2,CASSASGGFTGELFF
TRBV7-9,TRBJ2-1,CASRGLAGEKFHNEQFF
TRBV9,TRBJ2-2,CASSLNTGELFF